This is a list of T cell receptor beta chains from one sample in a study of monozygotic twins with inflammatory bowel disease. One entry per CDR3 protein, without DNA, is what TCRdb gives after re-calling the 5' RACE reads. Its clone listing holds around 220,000 distinct CDR3 sequences. The sequenced sample consisted of blood. These receptors came from a human donor with ulcerative colitis or Crohn's disease, or a healthy co-twin of an affected twin (not recorded which). Both conserved end residues are part of each CDR3.

J,V,CDR3
TRBJ2-6,TRBV20-1,CSALRDRRGVSGANVLTF
TRBJ2-2,TRBV29-1,CSVALTGELFF
TRBJ2-3,TRBV29-1,CSVYGTMENTDTQYF
TRBJ1-2,TRBV28,CASRLPSIRDSDNYGYTF
TRBJ2-3,TRBV5-1,CASSPPGQGADTQYF
TRBJ2-7,TRBV7-3,CASSLTGVAGVRYEQYF
TRBJ2-7,TRBV27,CASSSPYSYEQYF
TRBJ2-2,TRBV6-2/TRBV6-3,CASRPINNFRELFF
TRBJ1-4,TRBV29-1,CSVEDQMGQGPGKLFF
TRBJ2-1,TRBV24-1,CATSDPRGGNEQFF
TRBJ2-1,TRBV18,CASSPPGTGSFSSSYNEQFF
TRBJ1-4,TRBV6-1,CASTPGLGWSEKLFF
TRBJ1-5,TRBV12-3/TRBV12-4,CASSRTGAGNQPQHF
TRBJ2-1,TRBV7-9,CASSKTSTGTYNEQFF
TRBJ2-3,TRBV6-5,CASSRTGIDTQYF
TRBJ1-1,TRBV29-1,CSVETQANTEAFF
TRBJ2-3,TRBV12-3/TRBV12-4,CASSLETGTDTQYF
TRBJ2-1,TRBV4-1,CASSQEGTSITDDEQFF
TRBJ2-2,TRBV18,CASSPLQVPGGELFF
TRBJ1-2,TRBV29-1,CSPQDFLGQPDNYGYTF
TRBJ2-3,TRBV7-2,CASSLLFTSGSPDTQYF
TRBJ1-2,TRBV5-1,CASSHPDREANYGYTF
TRBJ1-1,TRBV10-3,CAIGTAVGTEAFF
TRBJ2-7,TRBV7-2,CASTMSGASYEQYF
TRBJ2-1,TRBV19,CASSPPGLGPNQFF
TRBJ1-1,TRBV27,CASSLFQLGEAFF
TRBJ2-7,TRBV3-1,CASSQDWDRGYEQYF
TRBJ2-3,TRBV4-2,CASSQKTGTTDTQYF
TRBJ2-2,TRBV9,CASSFGTSNTGELFF
TRBJ2-7,TRBV12-3/TRBV12-4,CASRPVETRGEQYF
TRBJ1-2,TRBV29-1,CSVVYRNGYTF
TRBJ1-1,TRBV6-2/TRBV6-3,CASSYPGFRNTEAFF
TRBJ2-5,TRBV4-1,CASSQVGSGVFKETQYF
TRBJ2-1,TRBV4-1,CASSQEGNDEQSF
TRBJ2-5,TRBV27,CASSFGYQETQYF
TRBJ1-4,TRBV12-3/TRBV12-4,CASSTGQKEKLFF
TRBJ2-6,TRBV11-2,CASSLGTATGANVLTF
TRBJ2-3,TRBV20-1,CSAGDGTGVTQYF
TRBJ2-3,TRBV11-2,CASSFRTGATDTQYF
TRBJ2-3,TRBV9,CASSDGTAITDTQYF
TRBJ2-5,TRBV29-1,CSVEGELRETQYF
TRBJ2-1,TRBV5-4,CASSYGTSGSNEQFF
TRBJ2-3,TRBV7-3,CASSSSRGSDTQYF
TRBJ2-2,TRBV7-6,CASSSTGGRGGGELFF
TRBJ2-5,TRBV29-1,CSVVAPYQETQYF
TRBJ2-5,TRBV7-8,CASSLAFAETQYF
TRBJ2-1,TRBV5-1,CASTVNNEQFF
TRBJ2-3,TRBV7-9,CASSPGLAADTQYF
TRBJ1-2,TRBV27,CASSQQGANYGYTF
TRBJ1-1,TRBV21-1,CASSGTVLNRAFF
TRBJ2-7,TRBV5-1,CASSLGQVSSYEQYF
TRBJ1-1,TRBV19,CASSRGLKTEAFF
TRBJ1-5,TRBV18,CASSPSGSHQPQHF